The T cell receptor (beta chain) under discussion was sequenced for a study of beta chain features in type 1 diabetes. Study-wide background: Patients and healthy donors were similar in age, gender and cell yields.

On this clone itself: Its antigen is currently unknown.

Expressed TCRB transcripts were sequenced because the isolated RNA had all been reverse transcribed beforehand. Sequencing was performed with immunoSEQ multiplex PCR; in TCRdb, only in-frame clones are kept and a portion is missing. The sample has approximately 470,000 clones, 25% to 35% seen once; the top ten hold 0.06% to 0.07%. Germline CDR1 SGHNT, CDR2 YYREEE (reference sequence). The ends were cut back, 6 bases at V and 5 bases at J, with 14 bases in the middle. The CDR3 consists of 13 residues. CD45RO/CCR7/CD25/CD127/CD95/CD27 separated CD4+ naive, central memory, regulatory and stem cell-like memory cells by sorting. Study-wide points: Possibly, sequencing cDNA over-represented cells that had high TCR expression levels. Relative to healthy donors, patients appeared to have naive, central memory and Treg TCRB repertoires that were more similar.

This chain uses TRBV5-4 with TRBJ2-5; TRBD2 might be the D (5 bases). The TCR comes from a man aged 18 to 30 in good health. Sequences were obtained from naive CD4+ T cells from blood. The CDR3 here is CASNRDPGETQYF. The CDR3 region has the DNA TGTGCCAGCAACCGGGATCCGGGTGAGACCCAGTACTTC.